This T cell receptor (beta chain) comes out of a study of blood T cells in healthy people across ages. General study results and limits: Naive T cell percentage showed a strong correlation with the diversity of TCR beta.

As for this clonotype: The antigen is not known.

In germline, CDR1 is SGHDN, CDR2 FVKESK. The CDR3 is made up of 13 amino acids. V shed 6 bases, J shed 4 bases, and the junction held 4 bases outside the gene matches. For every donor, a draw yielded around 10 milliliters of peripheral blood. PCR was performed a second time for 7 to 11 cycles using a sample-barcoded 5' primer and a J-beta primer mix. A template-switch adaptor containing 12 random nucleotides labeled each cDNA molecule. TCRdb reprocessed the 5' RACE reads with MiXCR, giving one entry per CDR3 protein. The repertoire holds around 1,500,000 distinct CDR3 sequences, with roughly 28% as singletons.

The chain recombines TRBV14 with TRBJ1-1; the match to TRBD1 covers 8 bases. The material sequenced was blood. This clonotype was obtained from a young woman in good health. The CDR3 spells CASSYDRGTEAFF. The CDR3 coding sequence is TGTGCCAGCAGTTACGACAGGGGCACTGAAGCTTTCTTT.